The entry that follows covers one T cell receptor (beta chain) sequence. Its antigen is unknown. The data belong to a study of vaccination effects on CD4 cells after COVID-19. Profiled with immunoSEQ multiplex PCR; TCRdb holds only in-frame clones, not every one. The data hold 37,000 or so clones, with roughly 74% observed a single time. Culturing for approximately 10 days preceded CD4+ T cell isolation. Vaccine recipients had no previous SARS-CoV-2 infection; their nucleocapsid antibodies were negative. CDR1 and CDR2 from the germline V gene are SGHRS and YFSETQ. The CDR3 spans 15 residues. With V trimmed by 0 bases and J by 4 bases, 4 bases remained unmatched.

Sample: CD4+ T cells from PBMCs cultured without peptide, taken before COVID-19 vaccination. The clonotype comes from a human donor who received a COVID-19 vaccine. V is TRBV5-1 and J is TRBJ1-2; TRBD1 agrees at 9 bases. CDR3 residues: CASSLGGQGLYGYTF. CDR3 sequence (DNA): TGCGCCAGCAGCTTGGGGGGACAGGGACTCTATGGCTACACCTTC.